One sample yielded the 2 T cell receptor beta chains listed below, sequenced in a study of blood T cell repertoires in COVID-19. Data came from immunoSEQ multiplex PCR; TCRdb stores just in-frame clones and leaves some out. The data show hundreds of thousands of clones, about 82% seen once. Sequenced material: PBMCs or T cells enriched from blood (not recorded which). The receptors were gathered from a woman in her 50s who had recovered from COVID-19.

This chain connects TRBV27 to TRBJ1-2; weak D call: TRBD1 (5 bases). The CDR3 is 13 residues long. The germline V gene has CDR1 MNHEY and CDR2 SMNVEV (reference sequence). Between the trimmed V and J ends, which lost 8 bases and 2 bases, there was a span of 12 bases. CDR3 region: CASSTAINYGYTF. CDR3 bases: TGTGCCAGCTCGACAGCAATAAACTATGGCTACACCTTC.

The J gene is TRBJ2-7, the V gene TRBV18, with D maybe TRBD2 (5 bases). The CDR3 is made up of 15 amino acids. V dropped 3 bases and J dropped 7 bases, with 19 bases sitting between them. Germline CDR1 is KGHSH and CDR2 is LQKENI. The CDR3 region has the DNA TGTGCCAGCTCACCGGGAACCAGAACGGGATCGGAGCAGTACTTC. Its protein is CASSPGTRTGSEQYF.